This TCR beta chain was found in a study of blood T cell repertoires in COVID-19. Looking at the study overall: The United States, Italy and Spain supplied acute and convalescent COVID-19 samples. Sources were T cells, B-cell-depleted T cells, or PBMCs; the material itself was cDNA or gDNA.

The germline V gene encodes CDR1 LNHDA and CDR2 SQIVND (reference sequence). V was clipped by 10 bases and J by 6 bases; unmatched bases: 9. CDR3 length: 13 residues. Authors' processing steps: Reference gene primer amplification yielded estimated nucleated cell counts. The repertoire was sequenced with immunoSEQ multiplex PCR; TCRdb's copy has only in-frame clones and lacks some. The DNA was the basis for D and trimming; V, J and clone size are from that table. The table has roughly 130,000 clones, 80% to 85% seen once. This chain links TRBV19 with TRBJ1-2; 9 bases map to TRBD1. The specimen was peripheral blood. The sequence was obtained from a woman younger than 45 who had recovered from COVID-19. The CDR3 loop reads CAIRTGGADGYTF. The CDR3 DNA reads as TGTGCCATTCGTACAGGGGGCGCGGATGGCTACACCTTC.